This T cell receptor (beta chain) was retrieved from a study of cytomegalovirus exposure and HLA in healthy donors. The wider study: Inside one of the first data releases sat around 86 million unique TCRs taken from HLA-typed donors. Findings of the study overall: The classifier was said to identify cytomegalovirus status with high specificity and sensitivity. Immune exposure data for these donors was limited to CMV serostatus. A previous analysis found most TCR beta V segments productive roughly 87% or roughly 30% of the time.

The PCR used 60 Vbeta and 13 Jbeta primers. TCRdb keeps only in-frame clones here, not all; method: immunoSEQ multiplex PCR. The sample has over 100,000 clones; 63% are singletons. Germline trimming cut 9 bases from V and 4 bases from J; bases unmatched to any gene: 12. The CDR3 sequence is 15 residues long. Germline V lookup: CDR1 LNHDA, CDR2 SQIVND (reference sequence). Concerning this clone itself: Its antigen is still unknown.

The sample comprised PBMCs. The receptor was isolated from a man aged 35-49 years in good health and CMV-seropositive. The rearrangement joins TRBV19 to TRBJ1-1, with TRBD1 matching over 9 bases. The CDR3 loop reads CASTGGRLLSTEAFF. CDR3 nucleotide sequence: TGTGCCAGCACAGGGGGCCGCCTCCTTTCCACTGAAGCTTTCTTT.